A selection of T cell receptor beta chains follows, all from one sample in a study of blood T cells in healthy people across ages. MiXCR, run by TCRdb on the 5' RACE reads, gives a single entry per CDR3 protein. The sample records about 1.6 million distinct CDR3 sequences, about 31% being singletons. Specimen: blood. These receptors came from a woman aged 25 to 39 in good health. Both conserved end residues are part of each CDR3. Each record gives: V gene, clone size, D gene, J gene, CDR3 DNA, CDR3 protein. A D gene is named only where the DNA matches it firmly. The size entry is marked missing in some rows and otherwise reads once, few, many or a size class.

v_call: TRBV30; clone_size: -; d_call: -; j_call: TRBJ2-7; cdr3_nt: TGTGCCTGGAGTCGCCAAGGAGTCTACGAGCAGTACTTC; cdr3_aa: CAWSRQGVYEQYF
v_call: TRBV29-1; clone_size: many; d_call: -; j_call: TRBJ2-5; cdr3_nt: TGCAGCGTTGATGTGGCAATTTTCCAAGAGACCCAGTACTTC; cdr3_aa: CSVDVAIFQETQYF
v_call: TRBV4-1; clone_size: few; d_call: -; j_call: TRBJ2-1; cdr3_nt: TGCGCCAGCAGTCTAAGAGCGTTGATAACCAACTCCTACAATGAGCAGTTCTTC; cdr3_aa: CASSLRALITNSYNEQFF
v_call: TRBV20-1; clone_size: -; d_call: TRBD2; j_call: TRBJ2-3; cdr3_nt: TGCAGTGCTGTCAACAGACTAGCGGGGGGGACAGATACGCAGTATTTT; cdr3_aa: CSAVNRLAGGTDTQYF
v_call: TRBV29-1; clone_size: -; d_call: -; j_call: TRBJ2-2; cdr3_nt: TGCAGCGTCCACGGGGCCACCGGGGAGCTGTTTTTT; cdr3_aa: CSVHGATGELFF
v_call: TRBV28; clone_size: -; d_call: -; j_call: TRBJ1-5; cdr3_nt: TGTGCCAGCACCCTATCGGGGGCAAGGCAGCCCCAGCATTTT; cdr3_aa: CASTLSGARQPQHF
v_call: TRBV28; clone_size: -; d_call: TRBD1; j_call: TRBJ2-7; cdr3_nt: TGTGCCAGCAAACCTCCGGGACAGGGTATTTACGAGCAGTACTTC; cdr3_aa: CASKPPGQGIYEQYF
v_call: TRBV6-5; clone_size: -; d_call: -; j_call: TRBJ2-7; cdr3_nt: TGTGCCAGCAGTTACTCTCCCAGGGGAAACGAGCAGTACTTC; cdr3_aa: CASSYSPRGNEQYF
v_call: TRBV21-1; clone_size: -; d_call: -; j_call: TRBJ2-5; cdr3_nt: TGTGCCAGCAGCTTGAGACAGCTGACCCAAGAGACCCAGTACTTC; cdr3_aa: CASSLRQLTQETQYF
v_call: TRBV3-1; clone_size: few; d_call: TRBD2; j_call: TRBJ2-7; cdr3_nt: TGTGCCAGCAGCGCGGGGGGGGAGACCTACGAGCAGTACTTC; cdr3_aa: CASSAGGETYEQYF
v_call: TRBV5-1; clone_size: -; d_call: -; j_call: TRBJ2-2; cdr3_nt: TGCGCCAGCAGCCCAGACAGTATGGACACCGGGGAGCGGTTTTTT; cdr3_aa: CASSPDSMDTGERFF
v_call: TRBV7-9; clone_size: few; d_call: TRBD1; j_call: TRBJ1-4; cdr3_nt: TGTGCCAGCAGCTTAGCAGGGGGCCTTGAAAAACTGTTTTTT; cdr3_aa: CASSLAGGLEKLFF
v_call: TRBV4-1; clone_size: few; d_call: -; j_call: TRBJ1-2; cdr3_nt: TGCGCCAGCAGCCAAGAGTCAGGGATCTATGGCTACACCTTC; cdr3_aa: CASSQESGIYGYTF
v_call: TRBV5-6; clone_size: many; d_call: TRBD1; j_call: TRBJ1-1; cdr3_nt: TGTGCCAGCAGCTTGCAGGGGGCGAACACTGAAGCTTTCTTT; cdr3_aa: CASSLQGANTEAFF
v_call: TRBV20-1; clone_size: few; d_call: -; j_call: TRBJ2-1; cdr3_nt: TGCAGTGCTAGAAAACAAAGCCCGTGGGGCAATGAGCAGTTCTTC; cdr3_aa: CSARKQSPWGNEQFF
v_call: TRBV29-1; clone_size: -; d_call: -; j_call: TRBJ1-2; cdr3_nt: TGCAGCGTTGGACTATCCGGGACACATAACTATGGCTACACCTTC; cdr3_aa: CSVGLSGTHNYGYTF
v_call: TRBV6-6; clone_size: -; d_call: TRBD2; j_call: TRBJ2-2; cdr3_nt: TGTGCCAGCAGTTACTCGGGGTTAGCGGGGAACACCGGGGAGCTGTTTTTT; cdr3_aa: CASSYSGLAGNTGELFF
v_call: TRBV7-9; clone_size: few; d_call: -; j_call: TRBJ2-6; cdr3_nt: TGTGCCAGCTCGACGATGTGGAGCTCTGGGGCCAACGTCCTGACTTTC; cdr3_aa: CASSTMWSSGANVLTF
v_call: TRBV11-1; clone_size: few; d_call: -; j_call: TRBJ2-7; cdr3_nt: TGTGCCAGCAGCTTGGCCCCGGAAGACAGGCTTTCCTACGAGCAGTACTTC; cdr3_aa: CASSLAPEDRLSYEQYF
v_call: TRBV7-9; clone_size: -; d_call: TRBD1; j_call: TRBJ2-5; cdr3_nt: TGTGCCAGCAACCGGGGGGACAGGGGGCAAGTGGAGACCCAGTACTTC; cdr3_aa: CASNRGDRGQVETQYF
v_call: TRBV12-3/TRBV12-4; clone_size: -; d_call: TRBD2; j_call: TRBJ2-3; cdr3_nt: TGTGCCAGCAGCCAGAGACTAGCGGGCACAGATACGCAGTATTTT; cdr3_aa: CASSQRLAGTDTQYF
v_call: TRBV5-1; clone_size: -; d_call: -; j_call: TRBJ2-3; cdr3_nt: TGCGCCAGCAGTCGGGAGACAGTAGTTACCGCAGATACGCAGTATTTT; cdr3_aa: CASSRETVVTADTQYF
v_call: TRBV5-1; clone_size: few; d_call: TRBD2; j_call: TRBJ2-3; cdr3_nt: TGCGCCAGCAGCCGCGCTAGCGGGGCCACAGATACGCAGTATTTT; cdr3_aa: CASSRASGATDTQYF
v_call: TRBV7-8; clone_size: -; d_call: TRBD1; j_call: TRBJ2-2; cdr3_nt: TGTGCCAGCAGCTTAGAGGGGGCACGAATCACCGGGGAGCTGTTTTTT; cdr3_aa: CASSLEGARITGELFF
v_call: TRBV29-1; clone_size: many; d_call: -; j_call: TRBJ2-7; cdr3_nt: TGCAGCGTGGTGGGAAGGGGATACGAGCAGTACTTC; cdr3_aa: CSVVGRGYEQYF
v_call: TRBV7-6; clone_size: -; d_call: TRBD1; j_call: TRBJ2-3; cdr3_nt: TGTGCCAGCAGCTTCACGGCACAGGGGGGTAGCGGAGGCACAGATACGCAGTATTTT; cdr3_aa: CASSFTAQGGSGGTDTQYF
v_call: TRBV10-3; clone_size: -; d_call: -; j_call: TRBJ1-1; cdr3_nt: TGTGCCATCAGGGGGACGGGGGTCACTGAAGCTTTCTTT; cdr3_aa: CAIRGTGVTEAFF
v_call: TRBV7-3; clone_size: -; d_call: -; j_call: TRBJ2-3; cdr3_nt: TGTGCCAGCAGCTTCGGCCAAAAAGATACGCAGTATTTT; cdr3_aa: CASSFGQKDTQYF
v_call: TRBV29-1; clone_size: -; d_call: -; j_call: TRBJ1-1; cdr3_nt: TGCAGCGTTGAAAAAACTGTGGGCCCTGAAGCTTTCTTT; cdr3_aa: CSVEKTVGPEAFF
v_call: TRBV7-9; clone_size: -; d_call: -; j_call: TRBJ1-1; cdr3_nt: TGTGCCAGCAGGGAACGCGGGGATGCTGAAGCTTTCTTT; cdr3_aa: CASRERGDAEAFF
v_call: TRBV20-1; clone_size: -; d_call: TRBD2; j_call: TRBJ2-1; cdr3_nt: TGCAGTGCCGAAGATCGGCTAGCGGGGGGGAGTGAGCAGTTCTTC; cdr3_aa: CSAEDRLAGGSEQFF
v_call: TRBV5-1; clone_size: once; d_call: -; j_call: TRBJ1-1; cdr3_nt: TGCGCCAGCAGCCACGCACTGAACACTGAAGCTTTCTTT; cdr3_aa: CASSHALNTEAFF
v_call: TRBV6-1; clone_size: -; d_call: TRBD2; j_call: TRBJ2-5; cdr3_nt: TGTGCCAGCAGTGAAGGGGCCGGGACTAGCTTTGAGACCCAGTACTTC; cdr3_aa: CASSEGAGTSFETQYF
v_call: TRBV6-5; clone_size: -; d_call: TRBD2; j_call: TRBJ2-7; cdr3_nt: TGTGCCAGCAGTTACTCGTTAGGGGGTAGCGGGAGCTACGAGCAGTACTTC; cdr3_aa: CASSYSLGGSGSYEQYF
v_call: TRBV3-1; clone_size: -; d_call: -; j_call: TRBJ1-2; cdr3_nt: TGTGCCAGCAGCCAAGGCGTGATGAACTATGGCTACACCTTC; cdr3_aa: CASSQGVMNYGYTF
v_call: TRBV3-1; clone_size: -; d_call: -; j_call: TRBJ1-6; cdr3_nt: TGTGCCAGCAGCCAAGCTGGTAGACCCCTCCACTTT; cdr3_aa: CASSQAGRPLHF
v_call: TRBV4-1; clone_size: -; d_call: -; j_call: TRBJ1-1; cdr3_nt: TGCGCCGGCAGCCAAGAAGCTTTCTTT; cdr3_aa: CAGSQEAFF